This TCR beta chain was identified in a study of a mutant IDH1 vaccine in newly diagnosed glioma. Profiling relied on immunoSEQ multiplex PCR, and the TCRdb table lists in-frame clones only, not all of them. The sample contains tens of thousands of clones, approximately 84% of which appear only once. Time point here: week 11, during vaccination. In every dose of vaccine, 300 ug of mutant IDH1 20-mer peptide was given alongside topical imiquimod. Note on this clone: Its antigen is as yet unknown.

Looked up from germline, CDR1 is SGHRS and CDR2 is YFSETQ. There are 15 residues in the CDR3. V lost 0 bases and J lost 7, with 17 bases in between. The sequences come from PBMCs, collected from a glioma patient whose treatment included an IDH1 peptide vaccine. The origin of this receptor is a woman in her 50s with glioma. This rearrangement joins TRBV5-1 to TRBJ2-7, with a weak D call TRBD2 (5 bases). CDR3 amino acids: CASSLGGSGRGEQYF. The CDR3 nucleotides read TGCGCCAGCAGCTTGGGAGGCTCGGGAAGAGGTGAGCAGTACTTC.